This T cell receptor beta chain was sequenced during a study of T cell responses to AZD1222 COVID-19 vaccine. Study-level information: Combined were second doses at about 4 or about 12 weeks.

Study results and caveats: At study baseline, merely six AZD1222 recipients were seropositive. After two AZD1222 doses, spike-specific TCR breadth and depth rose versus day 0.

This table comes from immunoSEQ multiplex PCR, and its TCRdb copy is limited to in-frame clones, with some not included. The sample has some 120,000 clones, roughly 90% seen once. The CDR3 is made up of 16 amino acids. After removal of 1 base from V and 7 bases from J, the junction contained 6 bases not matched to a gene. Germline values: CDR1 LNHNV, CDR2 YYDKDF (reference sequence). A note on this clone: Antigen specificity is unknown.

V is TRBV15 and J is TRBJ2-1; 11 bases map to TRBD2. The sequence was collected from an adult in good health. The sample was peripheral blood, taken on day 0 of AZD1222 vaccination. The CDR3 DNA sequence: TGTGCCACCAGCAGAGGACTAGCGGGAAGTAGAAATGAGCAGTTCTTC. Its translation is CATSRGLAGSRNEQFF. The variable domain in full, completed from reference TRBV15 and TRBJ2-1, reads DAMVIQNPRYQVTQFGKPVTLSCSQTLNHNVMYWYQQKSSQAPKLLFHYYDKDFNNEADTPDNFQSRRPNTSFCFLDIRSPGLGDTAMYLCATSRGLAGSRNEQFFGPGTRLTVL.